This record covers a single T cell receptor (beta chain). Its antigen is unknown. The deep-level immunoSEQ assay was used. Original handling: ImmunoSEQ sequences covered only the junction and lacked quality scores; filtering therefore differed. Profiled with immunoSEQ multiplex PCR; TCRdb holds only in-frame clones, not every one. D and trimming come from the DNA, and the V and J calls and clone size come from that table. The sample lists around 500,000 clones; around 75% were seen once. These data are taken from a study of shared clonotypes between healthy human individuals. Overall study results and limits: The low donor count limited represented genetic and exposure-history diversity.

Looked up from germline, CDR1 is SGHTA and CDR2 is FQGNSA. The CDR3 is 13 amino acids. V was pared by 5 bases and J by 4 bases, with 8 bases between. This rearrangement joins TRBV7-2 to TRBJ2-2; D is unclear. The sequenced sample was PBMCs. The receptor's source is a woman in her thirties or forties in good health. Some clones in this sample may be carry-over from other donors' samples. CDR3 region: CASSPWGTGELFF. In nucleotides, the CDR3 is TGTGCCAGCAGCCCCTGGGGCACCGGGGAGCTGTTTTTT.